This section outlines one T cell receptor beta chain sequence together with its context. As yet, its antigen is unknown. The data derive from a study of T cell responses to AZD1222 COVID-19 vaccine. The wider study: Both about-4-week and about-12-week second-dose recipients were combined. Study outcomes and limitations: When two AZD1222 doses had been given, Spike-specific TCR breadth and depth rose.

Sequenced by immunoSEQ multiplex PCR; TCRdb stores in-frame clones only, minus some. This sample has 100,000 or so clones, with over 75% found just once. Trimming cost V 1 base and J 4 bases, with 12 bases left between them. This CDR3 has 15 residues. Germline-derived CDR1 and CDR2 are SGHTA and FQGNSA. The receptor was derived from an adult in good health. The sample consisted of peripheral blood, taken on day 0 of AZD1222 vaccination. The rearrangement joins TRBV7-2 to TRBJ2-3; a weak D match, TRBD2 (6 bases). CDR3 nucleotide sequence: TGTGCCAGCAGCTTAGACGGGAGCATCCCAGATACGCAGTATTTT. Amino acids: CASSLDGSIPDTQYF.